Detailed here is one TCR beta chain. Its cognate antigen is unknown. The data derive from a study of T cell repertoires in cytomegalovirus infection. The wider study: Public TCR beta signatures provided an indication of both CMV infection and a matching HLA type.

TCRdb ran MiXCR on the reads and lists one entry per CDR3 protein. The sample carries about half a million distinct CDR3 sequences, about two fifths recorded once. This CDR3 has 14 amino acids. Trimming at V came to 0 bases and at J to 5 bases, leaving 3 bases not matched to a gene. Germline loops: CDR1 GTSNPN, CDR2 SVGIG (reference sequence). The study, taken as a whole, reports: Based on cumulative public TCR beta family frequency, carriers of CMV plus the relevant HLA were identified. Dominant in the ex vivo response were TCR beta clonotypes restricted by HLA-C and specific for CMV.

The receptor comes from a human donor in good health (CMV status not recorded). Some clones in this sample may be carry-over from other donors' samples. This specimen consisted of cultured PBMCs, obtained from culture after CMV antigen stimulation. This rearrangement joins TRBV30 to TRBJ2-2; 7 positions match TRBD1. CDR3 nucleotide sequence: TGTGCCTGGAGTGTGACAGGGAGAACCGGGGAGCTGTTTTTT. The encoded protein is CAWSVTGRTGELFF.